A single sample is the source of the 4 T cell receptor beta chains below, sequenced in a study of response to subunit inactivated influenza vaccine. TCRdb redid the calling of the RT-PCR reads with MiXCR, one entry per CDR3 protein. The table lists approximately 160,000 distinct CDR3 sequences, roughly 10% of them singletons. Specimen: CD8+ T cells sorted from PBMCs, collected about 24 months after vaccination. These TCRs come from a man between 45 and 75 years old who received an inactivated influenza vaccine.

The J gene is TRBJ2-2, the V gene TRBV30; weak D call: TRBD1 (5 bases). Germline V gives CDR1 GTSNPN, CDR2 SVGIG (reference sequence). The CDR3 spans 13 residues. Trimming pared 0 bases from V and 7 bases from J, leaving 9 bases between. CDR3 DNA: TGTGCCTGGAGTGTAGGGGCAATCGGGGAGCTGTTTTTT. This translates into CAWSVGAIGELFF. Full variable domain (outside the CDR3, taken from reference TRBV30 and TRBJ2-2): SQTIHQWPATLVQPVGSPLSLECTVEGTSNPNLYWYRQAAGRGLQLLFYSVGIGQISSEVPQNLSASRPQDRQFILSSKKLLLSDSGFYLCAWSVGAIGELFFGEGSRLTVL.

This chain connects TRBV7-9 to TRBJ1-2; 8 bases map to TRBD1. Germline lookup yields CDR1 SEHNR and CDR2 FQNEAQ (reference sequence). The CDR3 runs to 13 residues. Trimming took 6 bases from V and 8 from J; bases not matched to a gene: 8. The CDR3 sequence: CASSSRTGNGYTF. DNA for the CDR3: TGTGCCAGCAGTTCTCGGACAGGGAACGGCTACACCTTC.

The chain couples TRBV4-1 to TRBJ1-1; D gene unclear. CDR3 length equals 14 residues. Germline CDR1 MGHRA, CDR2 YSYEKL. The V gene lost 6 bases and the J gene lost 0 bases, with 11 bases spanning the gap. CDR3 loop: CASRPLGLNTEAFF. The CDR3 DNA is TGCGCCAGCAGACCGCTAGGCTTGAACACTGAAGCTTTCTTT.

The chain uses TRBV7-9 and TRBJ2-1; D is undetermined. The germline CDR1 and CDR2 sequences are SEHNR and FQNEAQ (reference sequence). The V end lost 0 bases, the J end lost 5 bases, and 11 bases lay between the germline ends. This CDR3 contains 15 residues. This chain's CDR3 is CASSLAVTSNNEQFF. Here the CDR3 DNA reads TGTGCCAGCAGCTTAGCCGTAACTTCCAACAATGAGCAGTTCTTC. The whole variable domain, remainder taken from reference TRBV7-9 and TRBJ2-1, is DTGVSQNPRHKITKRGQNVTFRCDPISEHNRLYWYRQTLGQGPEFLTYFQNEAQLEKSRLLSDRFSAERPKGSFSTLEIQRTEQGDSAMYLCASSLAVTSNNEQFFGPGTRLTVL.